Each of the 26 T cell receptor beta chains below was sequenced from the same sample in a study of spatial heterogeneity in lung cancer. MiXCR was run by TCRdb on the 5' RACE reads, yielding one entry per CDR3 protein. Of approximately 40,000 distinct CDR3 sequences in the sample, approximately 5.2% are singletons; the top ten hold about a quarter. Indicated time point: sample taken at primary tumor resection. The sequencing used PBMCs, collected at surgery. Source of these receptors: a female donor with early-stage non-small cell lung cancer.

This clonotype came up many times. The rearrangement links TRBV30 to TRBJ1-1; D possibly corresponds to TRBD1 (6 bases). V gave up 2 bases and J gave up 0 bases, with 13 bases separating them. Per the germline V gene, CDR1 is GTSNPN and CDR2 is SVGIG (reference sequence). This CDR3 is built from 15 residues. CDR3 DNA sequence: TGTGCCTGGAGTCTCCGGACAGTCATGAACACTGAAGCTTTCTTT. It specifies CAWSLRTVMNTEAFF.

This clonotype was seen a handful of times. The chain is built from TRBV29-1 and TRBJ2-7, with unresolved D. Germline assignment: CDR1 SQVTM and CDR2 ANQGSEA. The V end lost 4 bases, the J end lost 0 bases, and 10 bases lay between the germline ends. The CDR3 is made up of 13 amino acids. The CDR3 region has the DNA TGCAGCGTTGTTCTATATAGCTCCTACGAGCAGTACTTC. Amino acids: CSVVLYSSYEQYF.

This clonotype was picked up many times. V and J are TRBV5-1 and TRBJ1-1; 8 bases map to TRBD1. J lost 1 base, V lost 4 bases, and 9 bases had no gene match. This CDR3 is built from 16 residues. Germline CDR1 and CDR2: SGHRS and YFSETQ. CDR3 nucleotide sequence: TGCGCCAGCAGCCTTGGACGCGGGACAGGGAACACTGAAGCTTTCTTT. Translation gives CASSLGRGTGNTEAFF.

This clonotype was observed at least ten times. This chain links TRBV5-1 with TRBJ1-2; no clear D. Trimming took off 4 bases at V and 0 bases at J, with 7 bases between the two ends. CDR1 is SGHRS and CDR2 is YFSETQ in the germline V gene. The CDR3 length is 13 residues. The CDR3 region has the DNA TGCGCCAGCAGCGGCAGTACTAACTATGGCTACACCTTC. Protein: CASSGSTNYGYTF.

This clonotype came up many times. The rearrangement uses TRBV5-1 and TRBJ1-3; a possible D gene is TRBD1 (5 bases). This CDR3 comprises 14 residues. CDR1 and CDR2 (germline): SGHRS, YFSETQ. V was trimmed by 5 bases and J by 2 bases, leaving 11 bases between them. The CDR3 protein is CASRQGNAGNTIYF. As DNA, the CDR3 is TGCGCCAGCAGGCAGGGTAATGCTGGAAACACCATATATTTT.

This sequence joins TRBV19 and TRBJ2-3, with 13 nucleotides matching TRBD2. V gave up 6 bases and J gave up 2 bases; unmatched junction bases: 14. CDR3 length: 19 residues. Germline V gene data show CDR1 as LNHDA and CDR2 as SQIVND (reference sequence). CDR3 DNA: TGTGCCAGTAGGCAGACTAGCGGGGGGACCCGGACCCCCACAGATACGCAGTATTTT. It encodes CASRQTSGGTRTPTDTQYF.

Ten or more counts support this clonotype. CDR3 protein: CSVEGRGNEQFF. The CDR3 DNA is TGCAGCGTTGAAGGCAGGGGCAATGAGCAGTTCTTC. This chain links TRBV29-1 with TRBJ2-1; possible D gene TRBD1, 6 bases. The CDR3 loop spans 12 amino acids. Germline loops: CDR1 SQVTM, CDR2 ANQGSEA. V was clipped by 1 base and J by 6 bases, with 7 bases between them.

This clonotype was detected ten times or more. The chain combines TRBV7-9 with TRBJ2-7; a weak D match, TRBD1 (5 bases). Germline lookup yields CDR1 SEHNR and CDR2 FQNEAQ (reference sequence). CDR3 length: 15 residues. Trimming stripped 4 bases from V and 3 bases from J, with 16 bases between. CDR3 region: CASSSVRQTVYEQYF. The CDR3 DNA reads TGTGCCAGCAGCTCGGTCCGCCAGACAGTCTACGAGCAGTACTTC.

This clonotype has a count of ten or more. CDR3 DNA sequence: TGTGCCATCACCAATACAGGGAGTGGAAACACCATATATTTT. Its protein product is CAITNTGSGNTIYF. J is TRBJ1-3 and V is TRBV10-3; D perhaps matches TRBD1 (6 bases). This CDR3 comprises 14 residues. V was trimmed by 7 bases and J by 3 bases, leaving 13 bases between them. The germline V gene has CDR1 ENHRY and CDR2 SYGVKD.

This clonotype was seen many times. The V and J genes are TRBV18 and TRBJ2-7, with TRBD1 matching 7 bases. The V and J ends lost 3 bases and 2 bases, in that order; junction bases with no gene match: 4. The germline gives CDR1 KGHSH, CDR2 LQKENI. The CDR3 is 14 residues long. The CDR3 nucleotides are TGTGCCAGCTCACCGGGACAGAACCCCTACGAGCAGTACTTC. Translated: CASSPGQNPYEQYF.

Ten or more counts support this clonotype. The CDR3: CASSLVQTSGTDTQYF. In DNA form, the CDR3 reads TGTGCCAGCAGCTTGGTACAAACTAGCGGAACAGATACGCAGTATTTT. The V call is TRBV5-6, the J call TRBJ2-3, with 8 nucleotides matching TRBD2. This CDR3 contains 16 residues. Germline V gene sequence: CDR1 SGHDT, CDR2 YYEEEE. J gave up 3 bases and V 0 bases, and 6 bases lay outside the gene matches.

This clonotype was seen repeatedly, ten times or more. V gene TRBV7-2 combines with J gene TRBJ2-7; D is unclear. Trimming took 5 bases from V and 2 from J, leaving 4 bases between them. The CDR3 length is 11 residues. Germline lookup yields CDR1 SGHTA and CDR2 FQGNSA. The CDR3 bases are TGTGCCAGCAGCCGACCCTACGAGCAGTACTTC. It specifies CASSRPYEQYF.

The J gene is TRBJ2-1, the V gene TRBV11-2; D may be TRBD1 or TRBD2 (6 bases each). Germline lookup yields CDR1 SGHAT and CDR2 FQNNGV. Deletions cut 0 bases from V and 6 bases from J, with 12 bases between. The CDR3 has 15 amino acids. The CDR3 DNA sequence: TGTGCCAGCAGCTTAGAAGGGGGGACCGTCAATGAGCAGTTCTTC. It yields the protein CASSLEGGTVNEQFF.

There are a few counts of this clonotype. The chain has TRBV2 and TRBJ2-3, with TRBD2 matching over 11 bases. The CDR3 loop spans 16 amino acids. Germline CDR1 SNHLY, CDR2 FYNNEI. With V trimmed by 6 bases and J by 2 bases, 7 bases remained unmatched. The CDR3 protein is CASRLAGGPLTDTQYF. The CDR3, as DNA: TGTGCCAGCAGGCTAGCGGGGGGACCACTCACAGATACGCAGTATTTT. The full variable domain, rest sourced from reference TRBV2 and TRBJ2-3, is EPEVTQTPSHQVTQMGQEVILRCVPISNHLYFYWYRQILGQKVEFLVSFYNNEISEKSEIFDDQFSVERPDGSNFTLKIRSTKLEDSAMYFCASRLAGGPLTDTQYFGPGTRLTVL.

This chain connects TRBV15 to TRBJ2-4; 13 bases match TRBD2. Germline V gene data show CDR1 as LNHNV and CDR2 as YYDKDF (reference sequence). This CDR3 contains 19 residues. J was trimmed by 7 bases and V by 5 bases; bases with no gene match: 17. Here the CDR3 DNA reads TGTGCCACCAGCCCCAGCGGTAGTACTAGCGGGGGGGCAACGAACATTCAGTACTTC. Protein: CATSPSGSTSGGATNIQYF.

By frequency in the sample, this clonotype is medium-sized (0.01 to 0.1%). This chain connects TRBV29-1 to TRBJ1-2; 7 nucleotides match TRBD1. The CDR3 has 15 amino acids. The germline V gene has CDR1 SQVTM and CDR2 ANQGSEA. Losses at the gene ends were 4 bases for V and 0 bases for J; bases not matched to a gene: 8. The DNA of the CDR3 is TGCAGCGTTGCAGGGGACAGCTTATCTAACTATGGCTACACCTTC. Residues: CSVAGDSLSNYGYTF.

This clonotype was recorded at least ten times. The CDR3 reads CATSGSAGTEAFF. The CDR3 DNA is TGTGCCACCAGTGGGTCGGCCGGGACTGAAGCTTTCTTT. The rearrangement joins TRBV24-1 to TRBJ1-1; D gene ambiguous. The V gene lost 5 bases and the J gene lost 5 bases, with 11 bases spanning the gap. The germline CDR1 and CDR2 sequences are KGHDR and SFDVKD. The CDR3 is 13 residues long.

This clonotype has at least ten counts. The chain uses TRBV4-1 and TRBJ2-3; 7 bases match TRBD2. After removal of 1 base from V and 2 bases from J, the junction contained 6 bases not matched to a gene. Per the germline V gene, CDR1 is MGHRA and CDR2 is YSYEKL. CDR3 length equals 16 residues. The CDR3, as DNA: TGCGCCAGCAGCCAAGTCCAGGCGGGGGACACAGATACGCAGTATTTT. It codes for CASSQVQAGDTDTQYF.

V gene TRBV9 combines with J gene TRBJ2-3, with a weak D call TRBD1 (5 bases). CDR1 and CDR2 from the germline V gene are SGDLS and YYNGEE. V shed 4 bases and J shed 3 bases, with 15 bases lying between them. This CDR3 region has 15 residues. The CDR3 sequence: CASSPLDIGTDTQYF. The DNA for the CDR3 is TGTGCCAGCAGCCCCCTGGACATTGGAACAGATACGCAGTATTTT. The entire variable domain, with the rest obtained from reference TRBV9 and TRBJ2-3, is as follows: DSGVTQTPKHLITATGQRVTLRCSPRSGDLSVYWYQQSLDQGLQFLIQYYNGEERAKGNILERFSAQQFPDLHSELNLSSLELGDSALYFCASSPLDIGTDTQYFGPGTRLTVL.

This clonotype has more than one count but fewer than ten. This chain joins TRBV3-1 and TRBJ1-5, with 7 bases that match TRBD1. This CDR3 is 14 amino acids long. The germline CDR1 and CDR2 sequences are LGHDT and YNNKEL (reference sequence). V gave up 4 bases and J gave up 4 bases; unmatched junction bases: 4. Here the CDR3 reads CASSLGTVNQPQHF. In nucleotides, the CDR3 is TGTGCCAGCAGCCTCGGGACAGTTAATCAGCCCCAGCATTTT.

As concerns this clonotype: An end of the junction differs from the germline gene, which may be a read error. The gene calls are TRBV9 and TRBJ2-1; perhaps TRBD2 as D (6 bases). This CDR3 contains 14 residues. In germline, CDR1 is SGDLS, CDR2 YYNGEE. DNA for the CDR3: TGTGTCAGCACCCTGACTAGCTCCTACAATGAGCAGTTCTTC. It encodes CVSTLTSSYNEQFF.

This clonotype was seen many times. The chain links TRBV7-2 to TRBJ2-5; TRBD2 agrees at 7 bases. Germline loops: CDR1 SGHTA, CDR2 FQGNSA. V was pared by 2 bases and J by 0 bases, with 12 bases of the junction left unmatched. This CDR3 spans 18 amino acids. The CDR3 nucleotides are TGTGCCAGCAGCTTACAGGGAGGGGCTGGGGATTACCAAGAGACCCAGTACTTC. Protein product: CASSLQGGAGDYQETQYF.

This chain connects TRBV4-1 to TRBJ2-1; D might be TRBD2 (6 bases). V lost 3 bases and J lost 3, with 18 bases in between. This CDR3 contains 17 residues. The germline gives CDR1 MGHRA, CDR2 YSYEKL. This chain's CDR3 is CASSQLGLRSLYNEQFF. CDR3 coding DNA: TGCGCCAGCAGCCAGTTGGGACTCCGATCCCTCTACAATGAGCAGTTCTTC.

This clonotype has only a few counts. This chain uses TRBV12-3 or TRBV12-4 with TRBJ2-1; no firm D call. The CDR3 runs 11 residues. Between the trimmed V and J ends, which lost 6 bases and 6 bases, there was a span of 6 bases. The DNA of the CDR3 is TGTGCCAGCAGCAATCCCAATGAGCAGTTCTTC. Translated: CASSNPNEQFF.

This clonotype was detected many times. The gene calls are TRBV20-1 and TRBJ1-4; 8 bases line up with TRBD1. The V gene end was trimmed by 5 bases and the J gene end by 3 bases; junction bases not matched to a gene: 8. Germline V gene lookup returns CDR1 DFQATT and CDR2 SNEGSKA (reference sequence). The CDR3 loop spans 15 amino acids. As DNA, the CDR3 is TGCAGTGCTCCGATCACAGGGGGTCCTAATGAAAAACTGTTTTTT. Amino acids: CSAPITGGPNEKLFF.

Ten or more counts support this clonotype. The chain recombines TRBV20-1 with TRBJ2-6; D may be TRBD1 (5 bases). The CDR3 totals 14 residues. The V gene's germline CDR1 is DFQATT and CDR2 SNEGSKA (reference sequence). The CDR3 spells CASRTTPGANVLTF. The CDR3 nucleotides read TGCGCCTCAAGGACAACCCCCGGGGCCAACGTCCTGACTTTC.